This is a list of T cell receptor beta chains from one sample in a study of circulating and synovial CD4+ cells in juvenile arthritis. The method was immunoSEQ multiplex PCR; TCRdb's version includes in-frame clones alone and lacks a portion of them. This sample yields about 33,000 clones, of which about 95% are seen a single time; 0.15% to 0.2% belongs to the top ten. Sequenced: CD4+ T cells from blood. Receptor source: a human donor with juvenile idiopathic arthritis. CDR3s include the opening cysteine and the closing phenylalanine or tryptophan. D genes are given only for firm matches. Only some rows state a clone size, as once, few, many or a class for expanded clones.

NA | TRBJ1-2 | TRBV7-2 | NA | TGTGCCAGCAGCTTAATAGGAGGTTCTGGCTACACCTTC | CASSLIGGSGYTF
NA | TRBJ1-2 | TRBV4-3 | NA | TGCGCCAGCAGCCAAGACAGGGGCGGCTACACCTTC | CASSQDRGGYTF
NA | TRBJ2-3 | TRBV4-3 | TRBD1 | TGCGCCAGCAGCCTGGGGGACAGGGGGACCACAGATACGCAGTATTTT | CASSLGDRGTTDTQYF
NA | TRBJ2-4 | TRBV19 | TRBD1 | TGTGCCAGCTACGACAGGGGGAGGAACATTCAGTACTTC | CASYDRGRNIQYF
NA | TRBJ2-3 | TRBV5-1 | TRBD1 | TGCGCCAGCAGCCCCCCTGGACAGGCTAGCACAGATACGCAGTATTTT | CASSPPGQASTDTQYF
NA | TRBJ2-2 | TRBV10-3 | TRBD1 | TGTGCCATCAGGGGACAGGACGCGAACACCGGGGAGCTGTTTTTT | CAIRGQDANTGELFF
NA | TRBJ2-7 | TRBV15 | TRBD1 | TGTGCCACCAGCAGAGAGGTGACAGGGACCTACGAGCAGTACTTC | CATSREVTGTYEQYF
NA | TRBJ1-3 | TRBV30 | NA | TGTGCCTGGAGGGGCCTGGTGCAGGACATGGCTGGAAACACCATATATTTT | CAWRGLVQDMAGNTIYF
NA | TRBJ2-1 | TRBV5-1 | TRBD1 | TGCGCCAGCAGCAACCTACAGGGGACCAATGAGCAGTTCTTC | CASSNLQGTNEQFF
NA | TRBJ1-6 | TRBV27 | TRBD1 | TGTGCCAGCAGTCCCTCGGGACAGTCTAATTCACCCCTCCACTTT | CASSPSGQSNSPLHF
NA | TRBJ1-5 | TRBV6-4 | TRBD1 | TGTGCCAGCAGGTTTCGGACAGGTCGCTATCAGCCCCAGCATTTT | CASRFRTGRYQPQHF
once | TRBJ2-2 | TRBV18 | NA | TGTGCCAGCTCACCACTAGTTAACACCGGGGAGCTGTTTTTT | CASSPLVNTGELFF
NA | TRBJ1-1 | TRBV25-1 | TRBD1 | TGTGCCAGCAGTATACAGGGGGCGGGAACTGAAGCTTTCTTT | CASSIQGAGTEAFF
NA | TRBJ1-1 | TRBV2 | NA | TGTGCCAGCAGCGAGGTCCGATTGGGCACTGAAGCTTTCTTT | CASSEVRLGTEAFF
NA | TRBJ2-5 | TRBV5-6 | TRBD1 | TGTGCCAGCAGCCTAATCGGGGACAGGGGGCATCAAGAGACCCAGTACTTC | CASSLIGDRGHQETQYF
NA | TRBJ2-1 | TRBV6-4 | NA | TGTGCCAGTCCCTCGGGACACACCAACAATGAGCAGTTCTTC | CASPSGHTNNEQFF
NA | TRBJ1-5 | TRBV19 | NA | TGTGCCAGTAGTATACAGGGTGACAATCAGCCCCAGCATTTT | CASSIQGDNQPQHF
NA | TRBJ2-1 | TRBV7-6 | NA | TGTGCCAGCAGCTCTGGGCGACAGAGCTCCTACAATGAGCAGTTCTTC | CASSSGRQSSYNEQFF
NA | TRBJ2-5 | TRBV7-3 | TRBD2 | TGTGCCAGCAGCCCCCACGGTGGGACTAGCGGGACTTTGGAGACCCAGTACTTC | CASSPHGGTSGTLETQYF
NA | TRBJ1-5 | TRBV28 | NA | TGTGCCAGCAGTTTCATGACTGCCGGAAGCAATCAGCCCCAGCATTTT | CASSFMTAGSNQPQHF
NA | TRBJ1-5 | TRBV6-5 | NA | TGTGCCAGCACCCGAGACTGGAATCAGCCCCAGCATTTT | CASTRDWNQPQHF
NA | TRBJ1-5 | TRBV28 | NA | TGTGCCAGCAGTTTATCAGGGATCCAGCATCAGCCCCAGCATTTT | CASSLSGIQHQPQHF
NA | TRBJ1-2 | TRBV19 | TRBD1 | TGTGCCAGTTGGTCACTTCGGGACAGAAAACCGGGTGGCTACACCTTC | CASWSLRDRKPGGYTF
once | TRBJ2-3 | TRBV10-1 | TRBD2 | TGCGCCAGCAGTGAGTGGTCTAGCGGGACCTACACAGATACGCAGTATTTT | CASSEWSSGTYTDTQYF
NA | TRBJ2-2 | TRBV6-6 | NA | TGTGCCAGCAGTTGGGTCGGGGTACCTACCGGGGAGCTGTTTTTT | CASSWVGVPTGELFF
NA | TRBJ2-1 | TRBV2 | TRBD2 | TGTGCCAGCAGGAAGACTAGCGGGGGGGACAATGAGCAGTTCTTC | CASRKTSGGDNEQFF
NA | TRBJ2-7 | TRBV7-9 | TRBD2 | TGTGCCAGCAGCTTTAGCGGGAGAGACGAGCAGTACTTC | CASSFSGRDEQYF
NA | TRBJ2-3 | TRBV5-4 | TRBD1 | TGTGCCAGCAGCCGGAGACAGGGCGCAGATACGCAGTATTTT | CASSRRQGADTQYF
NA | TRBJ2-3 | TRBV7-2 | NA | TGTGCCAGCAGCTTAGCCCCGGGACTTCAGTCTGGCCCAGATACGCAGTATTTT | CASSLAPGLQSGPDTQYF
NA | TRBJ2-3 | TRBV5-5 | TRBD1 | TGTGCCAGCAGCCACACAGGGGGTCGTACAGATACGCAGTATTTT | CASSHTGGRTDTQYF